The 10 T cell receptor beta chains presented below share a single source sample, sequenced in a study of cytomegalovirus exposure and HLA in healthy donors. With 60 Vbeta and 13 Jbeta primers, the PCR was carried out. Produced via immunoSEQ multiplex PCR; TCRdb's table is partial and in-frame only. The table shows around 120,000 clones, with 75% to 85% occurring only once. Source material: PBMCs. The receptors shown here come from a male donor in good health and CMV-seropositive.

This chain connects TRBV5-1 to TRBJ2-1; the D gene is possibly TRBD1 (6 bases). Per the germline V gene, CDR1 is SGHRS and CDR2 is YFSETQ. V lost 8 bases, J lost 2 bases, and 17 bases lay in between. This CDR3 contains 15 residues. Here the CDR3 reads CASKKDSQAYNEQFF. The DNA for the CDR3 is TGCGCCAGTAAAAAGGACAGTCAAGCCTACAATGAGCAGTTCTTC.

The rearrangement uses TRBV5-1 and TRBJ1-5, with D tentatively TRBD1 (6 bases). V shed 0 bases and J shed 5 bases, with 9 bases lying between them. This CDR3 region has 14 residues. The germline gives CDR1 SGHRS, CDR2 YFSETQ. The CDR3: CASSLGGQYQPQHF. The CDR3 DNA reads as TGCGCCAGCAGCTTGGGGGGGCAGTATCAGCCCCAGCATTTT.

The chain carries TRBV19 and TRBJ2-7; D is ambiguous. V lost 6 bases and J 1 base, leaving 22 bases between the germline ends. Germline loops: CDR1 LNHDA, CDR2 SQIVND (reference sequence). This CDR3 has 17 amino acids. As DNA, the CDR3 is TGTGCCAGTAGCAGAGGATGGAACGAATTGATATCCTACGAGCAGTACTTC. Translating it yields CASSRGWNELISYEQYF.

V is TRBV5-4 and J is TRBJ2-5; 7 bases agree with TRBD1. Germline lookup yields CDR1 SGHNT and CDR2 YYREEE (reference sequence). V shed 4 bases, J shed 2 bases, and the junction held 11 bases outside the gene matches. This CDR3 comprises 16 residues. This chain's CDR3 is CASSPTRGRGQETQYF. CDR3 DNA sequence: TGTGCCAGCAGCCCAACCCGGGGCAGGGGGCAAGAGACCCAGTACTTC.

The chain recombines TRBV6-1 with TRBJ1-4, with TRBD1 matching over 9 bases. Germline assignment: CDR1 MNHNS and CDR2 SASEGT. The CDR3 is made up of 14 amino acids. J gave up 6 bases and V 6 bases, and 5 bases lay outside the gene matches. CDR3 coding DNA: TGTGCCAGCAGAACAGGGGGCGCCTATGAAAAACTGTTTTTT. It translates to CASRTGGAYEKLFF.

The chain's CDR3 is CAWRGPWAGELFF. CDR3 sequence (DNA): TGTGCCTGGAGGGGCCCCTGGGCCGGGGAGCTGTTTTTT. The V and J genes are TRBV30 and TRBJ2-2, with D uncertain. The ends were cut back, 3 bases at V and 6 bases at J, with 11 bases in the middle. Germline V gene data show CDR1 as GTSNPN and CDR2 as SVGIG (reference sequence). There are 13 residues in the CDR3.

The rearrangement uses TRBV7-9 and TRBJ2-1; tentative D call: TRBD2 (5 bases). The germline V gene has CDR1 SEHNR and CDR2 FQNEAQ (reference sequence). CDR3 length equals 15 residues. V was shortened by 11 bases and J by 12 bases, with 29 bases between the two germline ends. The CDR3 DNA follows: TGTGCCGGCGAGTTTAGCCCAGGACTGAGCGAAGGGCAGTTCTTC. Translation: CAGEFSPGLSEGQFF.

The genes are TRBV4-2 and TRBJ1-1; D not certain. From germline, CDR1 is LGHNA and CDR2 YNFKEQ. The CDR3 runs 13 residues. V lost 8 bases and J lost 1, with 11 bases in between. This chain's CDR3 is CASRDGGNTEAFF. CDR3 bases: TGTGCCAGCCGCGACGGAGGGAACACTGAAGCTTTCTTT.

The rearrangement uses TRBV6-6 and TRBJ1-2; 8 nucleotides line up with TRBD1. V dropped 7 bases and J dropped 4; count of bases not matched to a gene: 14. In germline, CDR1 is MNHNY, CDR2 SVGAGI (reference sequence). CDR3 length: 16 amino acids. In DNA form, the CDR3 reads TGTGCCAGCATTCTGAGACAGGGGTTGAGAGGCTATGGCTACACCTTC. Amino acids: CASILRQGLRGYGYTF.

The chain recombines TRBV27 with TRBJ1-6, with D possibly being TRBD1 (5 bases). Trimming left V 1 base short and J 10 bases short, with 14 bases between. Germline V CDR1 and CDR2: MNHEY, SMNVEV (reference sequence). The CDR3 is 15 residues long. In nucleotides, the CDR3 is TGTGCCAGCAGTTTATGGGGCAGAGAAGGATCACCCCTCCACTTT. The encoded protein is CASSLWGREGSPLHF.